This T cell receptor (beta chain) was sequenced for a study of T cell repertoires in ileal Crohn's disease. Study-wide background: Postoperative therapy was given to about half: 11 thiopurines, about 19 anti-TNF agents.

Measured with immunoSEQ multiplex PCR; TCRdb has only the in-frame clones, and not every one. Of 15,000 or so clones in the sample, approximately 94% were seen once. The CDR3 runs 14 residues. In germline, CDR1 is PRHDT, CDR2 FYEKMQ (reference sequence). Trimming took 5 bases from V and 4 from J; bases not matched to a gene: 7. The sequenced material came from ileal tissue. The V gene is TRBV13, the J gene TRBJ1-1; TRBD1 matches at 7 bases. The receptor was isolated from an adult with Crohn's disease. CDR3 nucleotides: TGTGCCAGCAGCGCCCGGACAGGAGCCACTGAAGCTTTCTTT. Translation gives CASSARTGATEAFF.